One sample yielded the 14 T cell receptor beta chains listed below, sequenced in a study of blood T cells in healthy people across ages. The second PCR ran roughly 6 to 12 cycles with a sample-barcoded 5' primer and J-beta primers. TCRdb re-called the 5' RACE reads with MiXCR, one entry per CDR3 protein. The repertoire has about 730,000 distinct CDR3 sequences, roughly 41% of them found once; the top ten carry roughly 20%. The sequencing sample was made of blood. These receptors all stem from an older woman in good health.

V gene TRBV6-2 or TRBV6-3 combines with J gene TRBJ2-1, with D perhaps TRBD1 or TRBD2 (5 bases each). Germline CDR1 and CDR2: MNHEY and SVGEGT. Trimming left V 0 bases short and J 3 bases short, with 15 bases between. The CDR3 sequence is 17 residues long. The CDR3 loop is CASSYSMGQGVYNEQFF. CDR3 sequence (DNA): TGTGCCAGCAGTTACTCGATGGGCCAGGGAGTCTACAATGAGCAGTTCTTC.

The table lists this clonotype with a few counts. V and J are TRBV20-1 and TRBJ1-4, with D possibly matching TRBD1 (5 bases). Germline V gives CDR1 DFQATT, CDR2 SNEGSKA (reference sequence). Trimming shortened V by 3 bases and J by 2 bases, and 19 bases separated the two germline ends. CDR3 length: 17 amino acids. CDR3 sequence: CSASQGQGVSTNEKLFF. CDR3 nucleotide sequence: TGCAGTGCTAGTCAGGGCCAGGGAGTTTCGACTAATGAAAAACTGTTTTTT.

The rearrangement links TRBV7-2 to TRBJ1-3; D gene ambiguous. V lost 1 base to trimming and J lost 2 bases, with 9 bases between them. Germline V gene sequence: CDR1 SGHTA, CDR2 FQGNSA. This CDR3 region has 15 residues. This CDR3 reads CASSLEDGTGNTIYF. DNA of the CDR3: TGTGCCAGCAGCTTAGAGGACGGTACTGGAAACACCATATATTTT.

This chain joins TRBV2 and TRBJ1-1; D call uncertain. The germline CDR1 and CDR2 sequences are SNHLY and FYNNEI. The CDR3 is made up of 13 amino acids. The ends were cut back, 0 bases at V and 7 bases at J, with 9 bases in the middle. CDR3 amino acids: CASSEAEGGEAFF. CDR3 DNA: TGTGCCAGCAGTGAAGCTGAGGGCGGTGAAGCTTTCTTT.

Regarding this clonotype: The junction does not match germline at one end; this may be a read error. The chain is built from TRBV10-1 and TRBJ2-5; weak D call: TRBD2 (6 bases). This CDR3 contains 14 residues. The V gene's germline CDR1 is WNHNN and CDR2 SYGVQD (reference sequence). For the CDR3, the DNA is TGCGCCAGCAGTGAGTCGGGAACCCGGGAGACCCGGTACTTC. Translating it yields CASSESGTRETRYF.

As to this clonotype: One base away lies a much larger clone, so this may be a sequencing read error. The chain is built from TRBV10-3 and TRBJ2-7; a possible D gene is TRBD1 (6 bases). This CDR3 is 16 amino acids long. Trimming removed 2 bases at V and 0 bases at J, with 14 bases between. The germline gives CDR1 ENHRY, CDR2 SYGVKD. The CDR3 region is CAISETGPIASYEQYF. Written as DNA, the CDR3 is TGTGCCATCAGTGAGACAGGGCCCATCGCCTCCTACGAGCAGTACTTC.

Note on this clonotype: A clone one base away is much larger, so this may be a read error. The chain joins TRBV11-1 to TRBJ2-3; the D is unclear. Germline-derived CDR1 and CDR2 are SGHAT and FQDESV (reference sequence). The CDR3 consists of 10 residues. The CDR3: CAGSTDTQYF. Written as DNA, the CDR3 is TGTGCCGGCAGCACAGATACGCAGTATTTT.

Comments on this clonotype: This may be a read error, as it is one base from a much larger clone. The chain recombines TRBV29-1 with TRBJ2-6; tentatively, D is TRBD1 (5 bases). Per germline, CDR1 SQVTM and CDR2 ANQGSEA. CDR3 length equals 13 residues. The CDR3 DNA follows: TGCAGCGTTGTCACCTCTGGGGCCGACGTCCTGACTTTC. Translating gives CSVVTSGADVLTF.

This rearrangement joins TRBV18 to TRBJ2-2; D perhaps matches TRBD1 (6 bases). In germline, CDR1 is KGHSH, CDR2 LQKENI. CDR3 length: 14 amino acids. Trimming cost V 6 bases and J 7 bases, with 15 bases left between them. The CDR3 loop reads CASSGQKDLGELFF. The DNA of the CDR3 is TGTGCCAGCTCCGGACAGAAGGATCTCGGGGAGCTGTTTTTT.

The J gene is TRBJ2-3, the V gene TRBV5-6, with D perhaps being TRBD1 or TRBD2 (7 bases each). The germline gives CDR1 SGHDT, CDR2 YYEEEE. The length of the CDR3 is 16 residues. Deletions cut 1 base from V and 2 bases from J, with 14 bases between. The CDR3 loop reads CASSLRGGQITDTQYF. CDR3 DNA sequence: TGTGCCAGCAGCTTGAGGGGGGGACAGATCACAGATACGCAGTATTTT.

This clonotype has a handful of counts. The V call is TRBV10-3, the J call TRBJ1-5; D unclear. V was pared by 6 bases and J by 7 bases, with 16 bases between. This CDR3 is built from 14 residues. Germline V gives CDR1 ENHRY, CDR2 SYGVKD. DNA for the CDR3: TGTGCCATCAGCGAGGTAGAGGGTGAACAGCCCCAGCATTTT. As protein: CAISEVEGEQPQHF.

This clonotype has more than one count but fewer than ten. The V call is TRBV5-1, the J call TRBJ2-7, with TRBD1 matching over 9 bases. The germline gives CDR1 SGHRS, CDR2 YFSETQ. The ends lost 6 bases at V and 1 base at J; junction bases unmatched: 11. This CDR3 region has 16 residues. The CDR3 region is CASNPLQGAKSYEQYF. The CDR3 nucleotides are TGCGCCAGCAACCCCTTACAGGGGGCTAAATCCTACGAGCAGTACTTC. Looking up the rest from reference TRBV5-1 and TRBJ2-7 gives the full variable domain: KAGVTQTPRYLIKTRGQQVTLSCSPISGHRSVSWYQQTPGQGLQFLFEYFSETQRNKGNFPGRFSGRQFSNSRSEMNVSTLELGDSALYLCASNPLQGAKSYEQYFGPGTRLTVT.

V gene TRBV6-2 or TRBV6-3 combines with J gene TRBJ2-1; TRBD1 matches at 10 bases. The junction had 9 bases not matched to a gene; V was cut back by 7 bases and J by 6 bases. CDR3 length: 15 amino acids. CDR1 and CDR2 (germline): MNHEY, SVGEGT. The CDR3 DNA follows: TGTGCCAGCACCCTACCTGGGGACAGGGGCAATGAGCAGTTCTTC. Translated: CASTLPGDRGNEQFF.

The rearrangement links TRBV9 to TRBJ2-1; 7 bases are a match to TRBD2. The V segment lost 0 bases and the J segment 2 bases; nucleotides outside the gene matches: 5. CDR3 length: 16 residues. From germline, CDR1 is SGDLS and CDR2 YYNGEE. This CDR3 reads CASSVGAGEPYNEQFF. The CDR3 nucleotides are TGTGCCAGCAGCGTAGGGGCGGGAGAGCCCTACAATGAGCAGTTCTTC.